This T cell receptor beta chain stems from a study of T cells after yellow fever vaccination. TCRdb re-analysed the 5' RACE reads in MiXCR, keeping a single row per CDR3 protein. The data hold nearly 550,000 distinct CDR3 sequences, with under 25% observed a single time. V was pared by 5 bases and J by 4 bases, with 4 bases of the junction left unmatched. The CDR3 is made up of 13 amino acids. The V gene's germline CDR1 is SQVTM and CDR2 ANQGSEA. The V call is TRBV29-1, the J call TRBJ2-2; 7 nucleotides agree with TRBD1. The starting material was PBMCs, obtained 15 days after the yellow fever booster vaccination. This receptor was identified in a man aged 30-40 years who received the YFV17D yellow fever vaccine. CDR3 sequence: CSVPGGITGELFF. For the CDR3, the DNA is TGCAGCGTTCCAGGGGGAATCACCGGGGAGCTGTTTTTT.